The source of this T cell receptor (beta chain) is a study of T cells in Graves' hyperthyroidism and ophthalmopathy. Graves' hyperthyroidism was deemed stable absent ophthalmopathy progression within 18 months. Newly diagnosed hyperthyroidism, duration under 2 months, in patients aged 18 to 65. The TCR beta CDR3 regions underwent amplification using RNA transcripts as the source. An initial round of RT-PCR targeting the TCR CDR3 relied on the HTBI primer set. One entry per CDR3 protein results from TCRdb running MiXCR on the multiplex PCR reads. The table shows approximately 510,000 distinct CDR3 sequences, with more than 20% occurring only once. From germline, CDR1 is SGHRS and CDR2 YFSETQ. This CDR3 spans 14 amino acids. V was clipped by 5 bases and J by 0 bases, with 12 bases between them.

The receptor's source is a man between 18 and 29 years old with Graves' hyperthyroidism. V gene TRBV5-1 combines with J gene TRBJ2-7, with D maybe TRBD1 (5 bases). Source material: blood. CDR3 amino acids: CASRGPDSSYEQYF. The CDR3 DNA follows: TGCGCCAGCAGAGGGCCCGACAGCTCCTACGAGCAGTACTTC. The whole variable domain, filled in from reference TRBV5-1 and TRBJ2-7, reads KAGVTQTPRYLIKTRGQQVTLSCSPISGHRSVSWYQQTPGQGLQFLFEYFSETQRNKGNFPGRFSGRQFSNSRSEMNVSTLELGDSALYLCASRGPDSSYEQYFGPGTRLTVT.